Below, 32 T cell receptor beta chains from the same sample are listed, as sequenced in a study of T cell responses to AZD1222 COVID-19 vaccine. Clones were read by immunoSEQ multiplex PCR, and TCRdb kept only the in-frame ones, dropping some. The sample shows 150,000 to 200,000 clones, more than 85% of them seen only once. Source: peripheral blood, taken on day 0 of AZD1222 vaccination. All receptors come from an adult in good health.

J is TRBJ1-2 and V is TRBV13, with D perhaps TRBD1 (6 bases). The CDR3 has 14 amino acids. The V gene lost 1 base and the J gene lost 11 bases, with 17 bases spanning the gap. Germline V lookup: CDR1 PRHDT, CDR2 FYEKMQ (reference sequence). The CDR3 sequence: CASSLAPGHDDYTF. The CDR3 DNA reads as TGTGCCAGCAGCTTAGCCCCGGGACACGATGATTACACCTTC.

This clone was counted a single time. V and J are TRBV5-5 and TRBJ2-7; perhaps TRBD2 as D (5 bases). This CDR3 has 14 residues. Trimming removed 3 bases at V and 3 bases at J, with 13 bases between. Germline assignment: CDR1 SGHKS and CDR2 YYEKEE (reference sequence). CDR3 DNA sequence: TGTGCCAGCAGCTCCGATGACGGGATCTACGAGCAGTACTTC. Amino acid sequence: CASSSDDGIYEQYF.

Only a few counts were recorded for this clone. The V and J genes are TRBV7-9 and TRBJ2-7; 9 bases line up with TRBD1. Germline CDR1 SEHNR, CDR2 FQNEAQ (reference sequence). This CDR3 has 13 residues. Trimming took 5 bases from V and 6 from J; bases not matched to a gene: 5. CDR3 residues: CASSPLTGGEQYF. In nucleotides, the CDR3 is TGTGCCAGCAGCCCCCTGACAGGGGGCGAGCAGTACTTC. Complete variable domain (other parts from reference TRBV7-9 and TRBJ2-7): DTGVSQNPRHKITKRGQNVTFRCDPISEHNRLYWYRQTLGQGPEFLTYFQNEAQLEKSRLLSDRFSAERPKGSFSTLEIQRTEQGDSAMYLCASSPLTGGEQYFGPGTRLTVT.

The chain joins TRBV28 to TRBJ1-5, with D hard to call. Looked up from germline, CDR1 is MDHEN and CDR2 is SYDVKM. V was pared by 8 bases and J by 0 bases, with 14 bases between. This CDR3 has 15 amino acids. The CDR3 DNA sequence: TGTGCCAGCTCCGCGAGGCCGTATAGCAATCAGCCCCAGCATTTT. Amino acid sequence: CASSARPYSNQPQHF. The full variable domain, with the rest looked up from reference TRBV28 and TRBJ1-5, is DVKVTQSSRYLVKRTGEKVFLECVQDMDHENMFWYRQDPGLGLRLIYFSYDVKMKEKGDIPEGYSVSREKKERFSLILESASTNQTSMYLCASSARPYSNQPQHFGDGTRLSIL.

The rearrangement links TRBV29-1 to TRBJ1-2; no clear D gene. Per germline, CDR1 SQVTM and CDR2 ANQGSEA. V lost 4 bases, J lost 3 bases, and 12 bases lay in between. The CDR3 is 13 amino acids. The CDR3 reads CSVADSNYYGYTF. The CDR3 nucleotides are TGCAGCGTTGCGGATTCAAACTACTATGGCTACACCTTC.

This chain connects TRBV11-3 to TRBJ1-2, with D perhaps matching TRBD1 (6 bases). The CDR3 runs 15 residues. Germline lookup yields CDR1 SGHNT and CDR2 YENEEA. V lost 4 bases and J 4 bases, leaving 16 bases between the germline ends. This chain's CDR3 is CASSSRGMGPYGYTF. The CDR3 coding sequence is TGTGCCAGCAGCTCCAGGGGAATGGGACCCTATGGCTACACCTTC.

The chain employs TRBV5-6 and TRBJ1-2; D is uncertain. CDR1 is SGHDT, CDR2 YYEEEE, per germline. With 4 bases removed from V and 3 bases from J, the gap between germline ends came to 13 bases. The CDR3 totals 14 residues. Written as DNA, the CDR3 is TGTGCCAGCAGCAGACCCCAGAGCCACTATGGCTACACCTTC. This encodes CASSRPQSHYGYTF. Variable domain in full (rest from reference TRBV5-6 and TRBJ1-2): DAGVTQSPTHLIKTRGQQVTLRCSPKSGHDTVSWYQQALGQGPQFIFQYYEEEERQRGNFPDRFSGHQFPNYSSELNVNALLLGDSALYLCASSRPQSHYGYTFGSGTRLTVV.

The V call is TRBV3-1 (or the pseudogene TRBV3-2), the J call TRBJ1-4, with 8 bases aligning to TRBD1. V dropped 4 bases and J dropped 8; count of bases not matched to a gene: 9. Germline lookup yields CDR1 LGHDT and CDR2 YNNKEL (reference sequence). The CDR3 loop spans 15 amino acids. Written as DNA, the CDR3 is TGTGCCAGCAGCCCCTGGACAGGGCGAAGAGAAAAACTGTTTTTT. Protein: CASSPWTGRREKLFF.

CDR3 protein: CASSYSGHGGNQPQHF. In DNA, the CDR3 is TGTGCCAGCAGTTACTCGGGTCATGGGGGCAATCAGCCCCAGCATTTT. The V call is TRBV6-2 or TRBV6-3, the J call TRBJ1-5; D gene uncertain. CDR3 length: 16 amino acids. V was cut by 0 bases and J by 2 bases, with 11 bases left in between. In germline, CDR1 is MNHEY, CDR2 SVGEGT.

This clone was seen only once. This chain links TRBV5-1 with TRBJ1-4, with a tentative D call TRBD1 (5 bases). The CDR3 runs to 15 residues. Germline V gene data show CDR1 as SGHRS and CDR2 as YFSETQ. V lost 2 bases and J 6 bases, leaving 14 bases between the germline ends. CDR3 bases: TGCGCCAGCAGCTTCGGCAGGGCAAGGGATGAAAAACTGTTTTTT. Translation: CASSFGRARDEKLFF.

The chain combines TRBV5-1 with TRBJ2-7; TRBD1 is a possible D gene (5 bases). The V end was cut by 0 bases, the J end by 7 bases, with 8 bases between. This CDR3 spans 12 amino acids. Germline V gene sequence: CDR1 SGHRS, CDR2 YFSETQ. This CDR3 reads CASSLEPGEQYF. In DNA, the CDR3 is TGCGCCAGCAGCTTGGAGCCAGGGGAGCAGTACTTC.

On this clone itself: Mismatch with germline at one junction end may stem from a read error. The chain carries TRBV7-9 and TRBJ2-2, with 8 nucleotides matching TRBD2. CDR3 length equals 16 residues. Germline V gene sequence: CDR1 SEHNR, CDR2 FQNEAQ (reference sequence). The CDR3 loop reads CASSYYPGPSAGGLFF. CDR3 sequence (DNA): TGTGCCAGCAGCTACTACCCGGGGCCCTCTGCGGGGGGGCTGTTTTTT.

This chain joins TRBV2 and TRBJ2-7, with TRBD1 matching over 8 bases. V gave up 6 bases and J gave up 3 bases; unmatched junction bases: 7. Germline CDR1 and CDR2: SNHLY and FYNNEI. The CDR3 has 14 residues. The CDR3 here is CASSQDRVYYEQYF. CDR3 nucleotide sequence: TGTGCCAGCAGCCAGGACAGGGTGTACTACGAGCAGTACTTC.

The gene calls are TRBV7-2 and TRBJ2-1; D unresolved. V gave up 3 bases and J gave up 4 bases, with 4 bases separating them. This CDR3 is 12 amino acids long. CDR1 SGHTA and CDR2 FQGNSA come from the germline V gene. The CDR3 nucleotides read TGTGCCAGCAGCTTTCCATACAATGAGCAGTTCTTC. This encodes CASSFPYNEQFF.

The rearrangement links TRBV29-1 to TRBJ2-7; 7 bases align to TRBD1. The CDR3 loop spans 14 amino acids. Looked up from germline, CDR1 is SQVTM and CDR2 is ANQGSEA. J gave up 6 bases and V 2 bases, and 10 bases lay outside the gene matches. The CDR3 is CSVETPQGSGEQYF. The CDR3 nucleotides are TGCAGCGTTGAAACTCCACAGGGGTCAGGCGAGCAGTACTTC.

The chain employs TRBV7-8 and TRBJ1-4; tentative D call: TRBD1 (5 bases). Trimming stripped 2 bases from V and 5 bases from J, with 15 bases between. Germline V CDR1 and CDR2: SGHVS, FQNEAQ. The CDR3 consists of 16 residues. DNA for the CDR3: TGTGCCAGCAGCTTAAGGGCCAGGGCACCCAATGAAAAACTGTTTTTT. Translating gives CASSLRARAPNEKLFF.

CDR3 loop: CASSPRGVGELFF. CDR3 in DNA: TGTGCCAGCAGTCCACGAGGAGTCGGGGAGCTGTTTTTT. The chain links TRBV12-3 or TRBV12-4 to TRBJ2-2; D gene ambiguous. The CDR3 contains 13 residues. The V and J ends lost 5 bases and 7 bases respectively, with 11 bases between them.

V is TRBV7-3 and J is TRBJ2-1; 8 positions match TRBD2. V lost 5 bases to trimming and J lost 4 bases; unmatched junction nucleotides: 7. Germline V gene data show CDR1 as SGHTA and CDR2 as FQGTGA. This CDR3 contains 15 residues. The CDR3 nucleotides are TGTGCCAGCAGCCCATTGGCTAGCGGGTACAATGAGCAGTTCTTC. Its protein product is CASSPLASGYNEQFF. The full variable domain, completed using reference TRBV7-3 and TRBJ2-1, is GAGVSQTPSNKVTEKGKYVELRCDPISGHTALYWYRQSLGQGPEFLIYFQGTGAADDSGLPNDRFFAVRPEGSVSTLKIQRTERGDSAVYLCASSPLASGYNEQFFGPGTRLTVL.

The chain couples TRBV5-6 to TRBJ2-3; D possibly matches TRBD1 or TRBD2 (5 bases each). Deletions cut 4 bases from V and 3 bases from J, with 21 bases between. This CDR3 has 17 residues. The germline V gene has CDR1 SGHDT and CDR2 YYEEEE. This CDR3 is CASSLRDRAVLTDTQYF. In nucleotides, the CDR3 is TGTGCCAGCAGCCTCAGGGACCGTGCCGTTCTAACAGATACGCAGTATTTT.

This clone was recorded once. The chain recombines TRBV6-5 with TRBJ2-7; a weak D match, TRBD2 (6 bases). The V gene lost 3 bases and the J gene lost 2 bases, with 11 bases spanning the gap. Germline CDR1 reads MNHEY; CDR2 reads SVGAGI. The CDR3 extends over 14 amino acids. Here the CDR3 DNA reads TGTGCCAGCAGTTATCGGGGGTCAACCTACGAGCAGTACTTC. It translates to CASSYRGSTYEQYF.

As concerns this clone: This specimen includes other DNA sequences encoding the same CDR3. As DNA, the CDR3 is TGTGCCAGCAGTTTGGGCACGAACACTGAAGCTTTCTTT. It yields the protein CASSLGTNTEAFF. The J gene is TRBJ1-1, the V gene TRBV28; D gene unclear. The CDR3 contains 13 residues. The V gene lost 3 bases and the J gene lost 1 base, with 6 bases spanning the gap. The germline V gene has CDR1 MDHEN and CDR2 SYDVKM.

The CDR3 nucleotides are TGTGCCAGCAGTTCTCCGGGTGGTAGTTTTCAGCCCCAGCATTTT. Amino acid sequence: CASSSPGGSFQPQHF. This chain uses TRBV28 with TRBJ1-5, with D unclear. CDR1 is MDHEN, CDR2 SYDVKM, per germline. This CDR3 comprises 15 residues. The ends were cut back, 4 bases at V and 6 bases at J, with 16 bases in the middle. Using reference TRBV28 and TRBJ1-5 for the parts outside the CDR3, the full variable domain is DVKVTQSSRYLVKRTGEKVFLECVQDMDHENMFWYRQDPGLGLRLIYFSYDVKMKEKGDIPEGYSVSREKKERFSLILESASTNQTSMYLCASSSPGGSFQPQHFGDGTRLSIL.

The chain is built from TRBV15 and TRBJ2-5; TRBD1 might be the D (5 bases). The V end was cut by 1 base, the J end by 2 bases, with 8 bases between. The CDR3 contains 14 residues. Germline CDR1 and CDR2: LNHNV and YYDKDF (reference sequence). CDR3: CATSRGRGQETQYF. DNA of the CDR3: TGTGCCACCAGCAGAGGTAGGGGACAAGAGACCCAGTACTTC.

The chain recombines TRBV15 with TRBJ1-1; D call uncertain. The CDR3 length is 13 residues. Deletions cut 0 bases from V and 1 base from J, with 3 bases between. The germline CDR1 and CDR2 sequences are LNHNV and YYDKDF (reference sequence). The CDR3 sequence: CATSRDWNTEAFF. The DNA of the CDR3 is TGTGCCACCAGCAGAGACTGGAACACTGAAGCTTTCTTT.

The chain joins TRBV5-6 to TRBJ2-5; D uncertain. V lost 0 bases and J lost 2, with 8 bases in between. Germline V gene data show CDR1 as SGHDT and CDR2 as YYEEEE. This CDR3 spans 14 amino acids. CDR3 in amino acids: CASSLGATQETQYF. CDR3 in DNA: TGTGCCAGCAGCTTGGGGGCTACACAAGAGACCCAGTACTTC.

The chain joins TRBV7-2 to TRBJ1-1; weak D call: TRBD1 (5 bases). CDR1 is SGHTA and CDR2 is FQGNSA in the germline V gene. The CDR3 spans 15 residues. Trimming pared 1 base from V and 0 bases from J, leaving 9 bases between. The CDR3 loop is CASSLGGAVNTEAFF. The CDR3, as DNA: TGTGCCAGCAGCTTAGGCGGGGCTGTGAACACTGAAGCTTTCTTT.

This chain uses TRBV7-9 with TRBJ2-1; TRBD2 matches 12 bases. V shed 0 bases, J shed 4 bases, and the junction held 10 bases outside the gene matches. The CDR3 runs to 19 residues. Germline V gene lookup returns CDR1 SEHNR and CDR2 FQNEAQ (reference sequence). CDR3 nucleotides: TGTGCCAGCAGCTTAGCCCAACGACTAGCGGGGGAGCTATACAATGAGCAGTTCTTC. This translates into CASSLAQRLAGELYNEQFF.

This clone occurred a few times. The chain recombines TRBV2 with TRBJ1-1, with a weak D call TRBD1 (5 bases). This CDR3 spans 18 amino acids. V dropped 10 bases and J dropped 4 bases, with 31 bases sitting between them. Germline-derived CDR1 and CDR2 are SNHLY and FYNNEI. CDR3 in DNA: TGTGCCACCTTGTTCCAGACAGAGAACACTCATGGTGGCACTGAAGCTTTCTTT. Translation gives CATLFQTENTHGGTEAFF.

The CDR3 nucleotides are TGTGCCAGCAGTTACTTGGCAGGTCAAGAGACCCAGTACTTC. Its translation: CASSYLAGQETQYF. The gene calls are TRBV6-5 and TRBJ2-5; D not certain. The CDR3 runs 14 residues. Trimming removed 1 base at V and 2 bases at J, with 8 bases between. In germline, CDR1 is MNHEY, CDR2 SVGAGI.

The gene calls are TRBV6-5 and TRBJ2-7; 7 bases fit TRBD1. Germline-derived CDR1 and CDR2 are MNHEY and SVGAGI. V lost 6 bases, J lost 6 bases, and 5 bases stayed unmatched. The CDR3 is 12 residues long. This CDR3 reads CASRDRESEQYF. CDR3 bases: TGTGCCAGCAGAGACAGGGAGAGCGAGCAGTACTTC.

This clone was observed a single time. The junction and the germline gene differ at one end; a read error may be behind it. The chain recombines TRBV5-1 with TRBJ1-3; possible D gene TRBD1, 5 bases. Germline assignment: CDR1 SGHRS and CDR2 YFSETQ. The CDR3 consists of 16 residues. CDR3 loop: CASSLEPGGSGNTIYF. CDR3 in DNA: TGCGCCAGCAGTTTGGAACCCGGGGGTTCTGGAAACACCATATATTTT.

V gene TRBV5-6 combines with J gene TRBJ1-1; D remains unclear. Germline CDR1 is SGHDT and CDR2 is YYEEEE. V lost 2 bases and J lost 5, with 10 bases in between. The CDR3 has 13 amino acids. The CDR3 nucleotides read TGTGCCAGCAGCTTAGGGTTTGGGACTGAAGCTTTCTTT. This sequence encodes CASSLGFGTEAFF. Drawing the rest from reference TRBV5-6 and TRBJ1-1, the complete variable domain is DAGVTQSPTHLIKTRGQQVTLRCSPKSGHDTVSWYQQALGQGPQFIFQYYEEEERQRGNFPDRFSGHQFPNYSSELNVNALLLGDSALYLCASSLGFGTEAFFGQGTRLTVV.